This is a list of T cell receptor beta chains from one sample in a study of cytomegalovirus exposure and HLA in healthy donors. Profiling relied on immunoSEQ multiplex PCR, and the TCRdb table lists in-frame clones only, not all of them. The data contain about 200,000 clones, over 75% of them singletons. The sequenced sample consisted of PBMCs. These receptors all stem from a boy aged 2 to 10 in good health and CMV-seronegative. Both conserved end residues are part of each CDR3. Fields, in order: V gene, J gene, D gene, clone size, CDR3 DNA, CDR3 protein. D genes are given only for firm matches. Not every row has a clone size; where given, it reads once, few, many or a size class.

>TRBV4-3|TRBJ1-1|TRBD1|-
TGCGCCAGCCAGGGGGCGAACACTGAAGCTTTCTTT
CASQGANTEAFF
>TRBV19|TRBJ2-7|-|-
TGTGCCAGTAGTATGAGTGGCAGGGTCCTGTACTTC
CASSMSGRVLYF
>TRBV19|TRBJ1-5|-|few
TGTGCCAGTCGACAGTGGTCAAATCAGCCCCAGCATTTT
CASRQWSNQPQHF
>TRBV27|TRBJ2-5|-|-
TGTGCCAGCAGTTGGTCAGGGGCGGGGGAGCAGTACTTC
CASSWSGAGEQYF
>TRBV27|TRBJ1-5|-|-
TGTGCCAGCAGCCCCACCGGTAGAGTGGGCAATCAGCCCCAGCATTTT
CASSPTGRVGNQPQHF
>TRBV2|TRBJ1-3|-|-
TGTGCCAGGGGCGGGACTGCAACTGGAAACACCATATATTTT
CARGGTATGNTIYF
>TRBV4-2|TRBJ2-3|TRBD2|-
TGTGCCAGCAGCCAAGCTAGCGGGGGGGCCTTTAGCACAGATACGCAGTATTTT
CASSQASGGAFSTDTQYF
>TRBV4-2|TRBJ1-2|TRBD1|-
TGTGCCAGCAGCCAAGATCGAATAGGGGGCGATGGCTACACCTTC
CASSQDRIGGDGYTF
>TRBV5-4|TRBJ2-5|TRBD1|-
TGTGCCAGCAGCTTGGAAGGGGCAGGGGGAGAGACCCAGTACTTC
CASSLEGAGGETQYF
>TRBV13|TRBJ2-7|-|-
TGTGCCAGCAGCTTAGGCTCGGGATACGAGCAGTACTTC
CASSLGSGYEQYF
>TRBV7-7|TRBJ2-5|-|-
TGTGCTAGCAGCTCCAGTCCCATACCAGCGACAGACATCCAAGAGACCCAGTACTTC
CASSSSPIPATDIQETQYF
>TRBV11-2|TRBJ1-1|-|-
TGTGCCAGCAGCCTATCGCGAACTGAAGCTTTCTTT
CASSLSRTEAFF
>TRBV21-1|TRBJ2-7|-|-
TGTGCCAGCAGCAGACCCTGGACAGGGGGCTTACGGGAGCAGTACTTC
CASSRPWTGGLREQYF
>TRBV6-5|TRBJ1-2|-|-
TGTGCCAGCAGTTTAACGCCGGTACTCTATGGCTACACCTTC
CASSLTPVLYGYTF
>TRBV18|TRBJ2-1|TRBD1|-
TGTGCCAGCTCACCACTTGGGACAGGTCGCGATGAGCAGTTCTTC
CASSPLGTGRDEQFF
>TRBV4-3|TRBJ2-5|TRBD1|-
TGCGCCAGCAGCCAAGGGGACAGGACCCAAGAGACCCAGTACTTC
CASSQGDRTQETQYF
>TRBV5-1|TRBJ1-1|TRBD1|-
TGCGCCAGCAGCTGGGGGACAGGGCCACAGGATGGTTTCTTT
CASSWGTGPQDGFF
>TRBV7-2|TRBJ1-3|-|-
TGTGCCAGCACCCCCCAAGGGGTGGCTGGAAACACCATATATTTT
CASTPQGVAGNTIYF
>TRBV2|TRBJ2-1|-|once
TGTGCCAGCACCGAGCGCCGGGAGCAGTTCTTC
CASTERREQFF
>TRBV6-5|TRBJ1-2|-|-
TGTGCCAGCAGTTACTTGGGCCTAAACTATGGCTACACCTTC
CASSYLGLNYGYTF
>TRBV29-1|TRBJ2-5|-|-
TGCAGCGTTGTAAGGGGAGGGGGAGGGGGGGAGACCCAGTACTTC
CSVVRGGGGGETQYF
>TRBV2|TRBJ1-4|-|few
TGTGCCAGCAGTGAAAGGGCAGGGGAATGGACTAATGAAAAACTGTTTTTT
CASSERAGEWTNEKLFF